This TCR beta chain stems from a study of cytomegalovirus exposure and HLA in healthy donors. Trimming removed 6 bases from V and 0 bases from J, with 12 bases in between. Germline CDR1 and CDR2: MNHNS and SASEGT. This CDR3 spans 15 amino acids. As to this clone: Its antigen is still unknown.

PCR was performed using 60 Vbeta and 13 Jbeta primers. The protocol was immunoSEQ multiplex PCR, while the TCRdb copy is restricted to in-frame clones and leaves out a portion. The sample consists of about 98,000 clones, about two thirds of them appearing once. Findings of the study overall: The dataset shows that most TCR sequences were rare, while some public TCRs occurred in many donors.

Sequenced material: PBMCs. This sequence was found in a female donor in good health and CMV-seronegative. This chain links TRBV6-1 with TRBJ1-5, with a possible D match to TRBD1 (6 bases). CDR3 sequence (DNA): TGTGCCAGCAGACTCGGACAGTTTAGCAATCAGCCCCAGCATTTT. This gives the protein CASRLGQFSNQPQHF.